These 29 T cell receptor beta chains were sequenced from one sample in a study of identical twins. TCRdb re-called the 5' RACE reads through MiXCR, storing one row per CDR3 protein. This table holds 700,000 to 950,000 distinct CDR3 sequences, about 12% found once. Another study also made use of these data, one on yellow fever vaccine responses in identical twins.

Sequencing was performed on PBMCs. The receptors shown here come from a woman in her late teens or twenties in good health.

The genes are TRBV10-3 and TRBJ1-1, with D unclear. The CDR3 contains 14 residues. CDR1 and CDR2 (germline): ENHRY, SYGVKD. The V and J ends lost 3 bases and 1 base respectively, with 9 bases between them. In DNA, the CDR3 is TGTGCCATCAGTGATCGACTGGGGAACACTGAAGCTTTCTTT. This encodes CAISDRLGNTEAFF.

In its sample, this clonotype was seen a few times. The CDR3 is CSATRWGASGSRANTGELFF. DNA of the CDR3: TGCAGTGCCACCCGGTGGGGCGCTAGCGGGAGCCGAGCGAACACCGGGGAGCTGTTTTTT. The rearrangement uses TRBV20-1 and TRBJ2-2, with TRBD2 matching 10 bases. With V trimmed by 6 bases and J by 0 bases, 19 bases remained unmatched. The CDR3 extends over 20 amino acids. The V gene's germline CDR1 is DFQATT and CDR2 SNEGSKA (reference sequence).

The chain is built from TRBV3-1 and TRBJ2-1; TRBD2 aligns across 15 bases. CDR1 is LGHDT, CDR2 YNNKEL, per germline (reference sequence). V shed 3 bases, J shed 13 bases, and the junction held 16 bases outside the gene matches. The length of the CDR3 is 18 residues. CDR3 protein: CASSHQLQPGLAGGPQFF. The CDR3 bases are TGTGCCAGCAGCCACCAACTGCAGCCCGGACTAGCGGGGGGGCCCCAGTTCTTC.

In this sample, this clonotype turned up a few times. J is TRBJ2-1 and V is TRBV7-9; 12 nucleotides match TRBD2. V dropped 4 bases and J dropped 6; count of bases not matched to a gene: 7. The CDR3 covers 16 residues. The germline V gene has CDR1 SEHNR and CDR2 FQNEAQ (reference sequence). The CDR3 sequence is CASSSRTSGTGNEQFF. The DNA of the CDR3 is TGTGCCAGCAGCTCGAGGACTAGCGGGACGGGCAATGAGCAGTTCTTC.

V and J are TRBV3-1 and TRBJ2-2; 10 nucleotides agree with TRBD2. This CDR3 comprises 16 residues. V shed 1 base, J shed 2 bases, and the junction held 1 base outside the gene matches. Germline V gene sequence: CDR1 LGHDT, CDR2 YNNKEL (reference sequence). CDR3 in amino acids: CASSQGTSGNTGELFF. CDR3 DNA sequence: TGTGCCAGCAGCCAAGGGACTAGCGGTAACACCGGGGAGCTGTTTTTT.

This sequence joins TRBV20-1 and TRBJ2-3, with D possibly being TRBD1 or TRBD2 (5 bases each). The CDR3 is made up of 16 amino acids. The V gene lost 0 bases and the J gene lost 4 bases, with 17 bases spanning the gap. The germline CDR1 and CDR2 sequences are DFQATT and SNEGSKA (reference sequence). CDR3 nucleotide sequence: TGCAGTGCTAGAGATTTGGGGGAGAGTAAGGCAGATACGCAGTATTTT. Its protein product is CSARDLGESKADTQYF.

In this sample, this clonotype turned up a few times. The rearrangement links TRBV12-5 to TRBJ2-2; D unresolved. The germline CDR1 and CDR2 sequences are LGHNT and FRNRAP. This CDR3 is built from 12 residues. With 4 bases removed from V and 6 bases from J, the gap between germline ends came to 6 bases. The CDR3 is CASGYGPGELFF. In DNA form, the CDR3 reads TGTGCTAGTGGTTATGGGCCCGGGGAGCTGTTTTTT. Combining the CDR3 with reference TRBV12-5 and TRBJ2-2 gives the whole variable domain DARVTQTPRHKVTEMGQEVTMRCQPILGHNTVFWYRQTMMQGLELLAYFRNRAPLDDSGMPKDRFSAEMPDATLATLKIQPSEPRDSAVYFCASGYGPGELFFGEGSRLTVL.

This chain connects TRBV3-1 to TRBJ2-7; 7 bases align to TRBD2. Per the germline V gene, CDR1 is LGHDT and CDR2 is YNNKEL (reference sequence). The CDR3 is made up of 15 amino acids. J lost 3 bases, V lost 1 base, and 6 bases had no gene match. The CDR3 nucleotides read TGTGCCAGCAGCCAAGTAGGCGGGAGCATCTACGAGCAGTACTTC. Encoded protein: CASSQVGGSIYEQYF.

The rearrangement joins TRBV12-3 or TRBV12-4 to TRBJ2-3; TRBD2 agrees at 9 bases. Trimming removed 6 bases from V and 6 bases from J; junction bases left unmatched: 10. This CDR3 has 15 residues. The CDR3, as DNA: TGTGCCAGCAGACCCCAAAGCGGGGGGCGGGATACGCAGTATTTT. The encoded protein is CASRPQSGGRDTQYF.

The chain employs TRBV7-9 and TRBJ1-6, with no clear D. Trimming left V 1 base short and J 14 bases short, with 9 bases between. CDR3 length equals 12 residues. Germline V gives CDR1 SEHNR, CDR2 FQNEAQ (reference sequence). The CDR3 reads CASSLGMMSLHF. In DNA, the CDR3 is TGTGCCAGCAGCTTAGGGATGATGTCCCTCCACTTT.

The V gene is TRBV6-1, the J gene TRBJ2-7, with TRBD1 matching over 7 bases. CDR1 is MNHNS, CDR2 SASEGT, per germline. V dropped 6 bases and J dropped 4; count of bases not matched to a gene: 9. This CDR3 region has 14 residues. CDR3 nucleotides: TGTGCCAGCAGCGCCCGGGACAGCAAATACGAGCAGTACTTC. Translating it yields CASSARDSKYEQYF.

The sample holds many counts of this clonotype. The V gene is TRBV6-1, the J gene TRBJ2-3; D unresolved. The CDR3 is made up of 13 amino acids. Trimming left V 8 bases short and J 11 bases short, with 20 bases between. Germline V CDR1 and CDR2: MNHNS, SASEGT. Here the CDR3 DNA reads TGTGCCAGCCGCCCTCACCAGGCAATTGGGCAGTATTTT. Protein product: CASRPHQAIGQYF.

The rearrangement uses TRBV7-9 and TRBJ2-3, with 7 bases lining up with TRBD2. The CDR3 sequence is 16 residues long. In germline, CDR1 is SEHNR, CDR2 FQNEAQ (reference sequence). V trimming: 5 bases; J trimming: 0 bases; junction bases outside the gene matches: 8. The CDR3 here is CASSERLAGSTDTQYF. The CDR3 DNA is TGTGCCAGCAGCGAACGACTAGCCGGAAGCACAGATACGCAGTATTTT.

V usage is TRBV12-3 or TRBV12-4 and J usage is TRBJ1-3, with D uncertain. Deletions cut 8 bases from V and 7 bases from J, with 6 bases between. This CDR3 contains 10 residues. The chain's CDR3 is CASSSNTIYF. The CDR3 nucleotides are TGTGCCAGCTCTTCGAACACCATATATTTT.

This clonotype showed up just a few times. The V call is TRBV12-3 or TRBV12-4, the J call TRBJ2-1, with 8 bases lining up with TRBD2. The CDR3 has 15 residues. V shed 1 base, J shed 10 bases, and the junction held 9 bases outside the gene matches. The CDR3 protein is CASSLDGAGVWEQFF. The CDR3 bases are TGTGCCAGCAGTTTAGATGGAGCGGGAGTATGGGAGCAGTTCTTC.

This clonotype was seen a few times. This chain connects TRBV29-1 to TRBJ2-3, with no clear D. Germline assignment: CDR1 SQVTM and CDR2 ANQGSEA. With 6 bases removed from V and 4 bases from J, the gap between germline ends came to 11 bases. This CDR3 has 12 amino acids. CDR3: CSVAGSADTQYF. The CDR3 bases are TGCAGCGTCGCTGGTTCGGCAGATACGCAGTATTTT.

This clonotype has at least ten counts. This chain connects TRBV7-6 to TRBJ2-1, with 9 positions matching TRBD2. CDR3 length equals 14 residues. V dropped 5 bases and J dropped 9; count of bases not matched to a gene: 8. Germline values: CDR1 SGHVS, CDR2 FNYEAQ. The chain's CDR3 is CASSAIAGVSEQFF. The CDR3 DNA follows: TGTGCCAGCAGCGCTATAGCGGGAGTCAGTGAGCAGTTCTTC.

In this sample, this clonotype turned up a few times. This chain joins TRBV4-1 and TRBJ2-2; 8 positions agree with TRBD1. The CDR3 sequence is 18 residues long. Per germline, CDR1 MGHRA and CDR2 YSYEKL. Losses at the gene ends were 2 bases for V and 5 bases for J; bases not matched to a gene: 13. The CDR3 sequence is CASSQPLGAGGGTGELFF. CDR3 sequence (DNA): TGCGCCAGCAGCCAACCCCTCGGGGCAGGGGGCGGAACCGGGGAGCTGTTTTTT.

The V gene is TRBV12-5, the J gene TRBJ2-1, with 10 bases matching TRBD2. V lost 0 bases, J lost 7 bases, and 15 bases stayed unmatched. The CDR3 is 19 residues long. Germline V gene sequence: CDR1 LGHNT, CDR2 FRNRAP. The CDR3 region is CASGLVVWEAGGPRNEQFF. The CDR3 bases are TGTGCTAGTGGTTTGGTCGTATGGGAAGCGGGAGGGCCCCGAAATGAGCAGTTCTTC.

This clonotype was seen only a few times. This chain uses TRBV4-1 with TRBJ2-6; D call uncertain. Germline V gene sequence: CDR1 MGHRA, CDR2 YSYEKL. The CDR3 runs 18 residues. V lost 1 base to trimming and J lost 0 bases, with 13 bases between them. CDR3 DNA sequence: TGCGCCAGCAGCCAAGCGACTCCCCCTTTCTCTGGGGCCAACGTCCTGACTTTC. It encodes CASSQATPPFSGANVLTF.

The chain links TRBV20-1 to TRBJ2-7, with 8 bases fitting TRBD2. Germline CDR1 DFQATT, CDR2 SNEGSKA (reference sequence). Trimming removed 2 bases from V and 3 bases from J; junction bases left unmatched: 6. The CDR3 is 14 amino acids. CDR3 coding DNA: TGCAGTGCTAGACATACTAGCGGAGTCTACGAGCAGTACTTC. Residues: CSARHTSGVYEQYF.

In this sample, this clonotype turned up a few times. The rearrangement uses TRBV6-1 and TRBJ2-3, with D tentatively TRBD1 (6 bases). The length of the CDR3 is 13 residues. V was pared by 7 bases and J by 6 bases, with 14 bases between. Germline V gene lookup returns CDR1 MNHNS and CDR2 SASEGT. Here the CDR3 reads CASTSTGSDTQYF. The CDR3 DNA sequence: TGTGCCAGCACCTCGACAGGCTCCGATACGCAGTATTTT.

The rearrangement links TRBV29-1 to TRBJ2-1, with a tentative D call TRBD2 (6 bases). The germline V gene has CDR1 SQVTM and CDR2 ANQGSEA. The CDR3 runs to 13 residues. Trimming pared 6 bases from V and 2 bases from J, leaving 11 bases between. The CDR3 sequence: CSVGAGTYNEQFF. CDR3 sequence (DNA): TGCAGCGTGGGAGCGGGTACCTACAATGAGCAGTTCTTC.

CDR3 DNA: TGTGCCAGCAGTCCACGGACCTCTCTCTACGAGCAGTACGTC. Its translation is CASSPRTSLYEQYV. This sequence joins TRBV27 and TRBJ2-7, with D unresolved. Germline CDR1 is MNHEY and CDR2 is SMNVEV (reference sequence). The V end lost 5 bases, the J end lost 3 bases, and 14 bases lay between the germline ends. The CDR3 is 14 amino acids.

This clonotype has a handful of counts. The CDR3, as DNA: TGTGCCAGCAGTTACAACAGGTTCTCCACCTACGAGCAGTACTTC. This encodes CASSYNRFSTYEQYF. This chain joins TRBV6-5 and TRBJ2-7; TRBD1 might be the D (5 bases). The CDR3 covers 15 residues. The V end lost 2 bases, the J end lost 2 bases, and 13 bases lay between the germline ends. CDR1 MNHEY and CDR2 SVGAGI come from the germline V gene.

At least ten counts were recorded for this clonotype. The chain recombines TRBV12-3 or TRBV12-4 with TRBJ2-3; TRBD2 aligns across 9 bases. The CDR3 runs to 17 residues. Trimming removed 5 bases from V and 1 base from J; junction bases left unmatched: 10. DNA for the CDR3: TGTGCCAGCAGTGGGGTAGCGGGAGACTTCCGCACAGATACGCAGTATTTT. It translates to CASSGVAGDFRTDTQYF.

The chain links TRBV9 to TRBJ1-4; weak D call: TRBD1 (5 bases). Germline V CDR1 and CDR2: SGDLS, YYNGEE. This CDR3 comprises 16 residues. V was shortened by 0 bases and J by 6 bases, with 15 bases between the two germline ends. CDR3 sequence reads: CASSVGGWGVDEKLFF. DNA of the CDR3: TGTGCCAGCAGCGTAGGAGGTTGGGGGGTGGATGAAAAACTGTTTTTT.

The chain links TRBV15 to TRBJ2-1, with D possibly matching TRBD1 (5 bases). Trimming took off 0 bases at V and 12 bases at J, with 21 bases between the two ends. Germline CDR1 reads LNHNV; CDR2 reads YYDKDF (reference sequence). This CDR3 contains 16 residues. As DNA, the CDR3 is TGTGCCACCAGCAGAGAAAGGGGTCAGGTTGGAACAACGCAGTTCTTC. Translation gives CATSRERGQVGTTQFF.

This rearrangement joins TRBV29-1 to TRBJ2-1; tentative D call: TRBD2 (6 bases). CDR1 is SQVTM and CDR2 is ANQGSEA in the germline V gene. The length of the CDR3 is 13 residues. The V gene lost 4 bases and the J gene lost 4 bases, with 11 bases spanning the gap. This chain's CDR3 is CSVVGGGYNEQFF. The CDR3 nucleotides read TGCAGCGTTGTCGGGGGAGGTTACAATGAGCAGTTCTTC.